This entry is about one T cell receptor (beta chain). V gave up 4 bases and J gave up 3 bases, with 12 bases separating them. The germline V gene encodes CDR1 SQVTM and CDR2 ANQGSEA. The CDR3 consists of 13 residues. Clinical histories supplied by participants themselves formed the basis of cohort assignment. This sample is drawn from a study of blood T cell repertoires in COVID-19. Study details: COVID-19 samples collected from the United States, Italy and Spain covered acute and convalescent phases. T cells, B-cell-depleted T cells, or PBMCs supplied cDNA or gDNA.

Per the authors' pipeline: Reference gene primer amplification gave nucleated cell count estimates. Clones were sequenced by immunoSEQ multiplex PCR, and TCRdb holds only the in-frame ones, with some missing. The V and J calls and clone size were taken over from that table, and D and trimming were inferred from the DNA. The top ten clones hold over 2% of a sample with roughly 240,000 clones, around 88% of them seen once. Material for sequencing was PBMCs or T cells enriched from blood (not recorded which). V gene TRBV29-1 combines with J gene TRBJ1-1; D unresolved. The origin of this receptor is a middle-aged woman with acute COVID-19. Here the CDR3 reads CSVGGGRDTEAFF. The CDR3 DNA follows: TGCAGCGTTGGGGGTGGGAGGGACACTGAAGCTTTCTTT. Combining the CDR3 with reference TRBV29-1 and TRBJ1-1 gives the whole variable domain SAVISQKPSRDICQRGTSLTIQCQVDSQVTMMFWYRQQPGQSLTLIATANQGSEATYESGFVIDKFPISRPNLTFSTLTVSNMSPEDSSIYLCSVGGGRDTEAFFGQGTRLTVV.